These 10 T cell receptor beta chains were all obtained from the same sample, sequenced in a study of T-cell reconstitution after alpha-beta-depleted transplantation in children. Study-wide results and limits: After one year, T-cell counts and TCRbeta diversity mostly came from new T cells.

TCRbeta library construction was performed incorporating unique molecular identifiers. In TCRdb, the PCR reads were re-called with MiXCR into one record per CDR3 protein. Of 330,000 or so distinct CDR3 sequences listed, about 7.3% are singletons. Their specific antigens are unknown. The sequences come from peripheral blood, collected 360 days after TCRalphabeta/CD19-depleted stem cell transplant. The receptors were gathered from a female patient aged 2-9 years who had a stem cell transplant for Fanconi anemia, so the T cells may come from the graft donor.

This chain links TRBV7-8 with TRBJ1-6; no definite D call. Germline CDR1 is SGHVS and CDR2 is FQNEAQ. The germline V and J ends were trimmed by 2 bases and 7 bases, with 6 bases remaining between them. CDR3 length: 13 amino acids. CDR3 DNA sequence: TGTGCCAGCAGCTTAAGCAGGAATTCACCCCTCCACTTT. The encoded protein is CASSLSRNSPLHF.

This clonotype came up a few times. The chain recombines TRBV9 with TRBJ2-3, with D maybe TRBD2 (5 bases). CDR1 is SGDLS and CDR2 is YYNGEE in the germline V gene. The germline V and J ends were trimmed by 6 bases and 4 bases, with 15 bases remaining between them. CDR3 length: 14 residues. CDR3 sequence reads: CASNDRGTADTQYF. In DNA, the CDR3 is TGTGCCAGCAACGACCGGGGAACGGCAGATACGCAGTATTTT.

This clonotype was seen only a few times. The chain is built from TRBV6-2 or TRBV6-3 and TRBJ2-5; D not certain. Germline V lookup: CDR1 MNHEY, CDR2 SVGEGT. V gave up 6 bases and J gave up 6 bases, with 17 bases separating them. CDR3 length: 14 amino acids. The CDR3 loop reads CASRSHFRDQTQYF. The CDR3 DNA sequence: TGTGCCAGCAGGAGCCACTTTAGAGATCAGACCCAGTACTTC.

The V call is TRBV11-2, the J call TRBJ1-1; weak D call: TRBD1 (6 bases). This CDR3 is 15 amino acids long. V lost 2 bases and J 4 bases, leaving 14 bases between the germline ends. The germline gives CDR1 SGHAT, CDR2 FQNNGV. The CDR3 here is CASSLRGGAGTEAFF. In nucleotides, the CDR3 is TGTGCCAGCAGCTTAAGGGGGGGGGCGGGCACTGAAGCTTTCTTT.

This clonotype has at least ten counts. The junction and the germline gene differ at one end; a read error may be behind it. The chain is built from TRBV5-1 and TRBJ2-3, with D hard to call. Germline V gene data show CDR1 as SGHRS and CDR2 as YFSETQ. This CDR3 comprises 13 residues. The CDR3, as DNA: TGTGCCAGCAGCCTGAGCGCCACAGATACGCAGTATTTT. Translation gives CASSLSATDTQYF.

In its sample, this clonotype was seen many times. V usage is TRBV20-1 and J usage is TRBJ2-7; possibly TRBD2 for D (6 bases). Trimming took off 1 base at V and 7 bases at J, with 11 bases between the two ends. Germline CDR1 reads DFQATT; CDR2 reads SNEGSKA (reference sequence). The CDR3 totals 12 residues. CDR3 in DNA: TGCAGTGCTAGAGGATCGGGGGTTGAGCAGTACTTC. Translating gives CSARGSGVEQYF.

The rearrangement joins TRBV30 to TRBJ2-2; 14 nucleotides align to TRBD2. The germline V gene has CDR1 GTSNPN and CDR2 SVGIG (reference sequence). The CDR3 extends over 18 amino acids. V dropped 0 bases and J dropped 2; count of bases not matched to a gene: 5. Here the CDR3 reads CAWSVRLAGGPNTGELFF. Written as DNA, the CDR3 is TGTGCCTGGAGTGTACGACTAGCGGGGGGGCCTAACACCGGGGAGCTGTTTTTT.

This clonotype appeared many times. The chain combines TRBV12-3 or TRBV12-4 with TRBJ1-4; D ambiguous. CDR3 length equals 15 residues. V was shortened by 6 bases and J by 7 bases, with 18 bases between the two germline ends. The CDR3 reads CASRPIGAEGEKLFF. CDR3 bases: TGTGCCAGCAGACCAATAGGCGCGGAGGGTGAAAAACTGTTTTTT.

This clonotype was seen a few times. The gene calls are TRBV20-1 and TRBJ1-2; 7 positions agree with TRBD1. This CDR3 has 17 amino acids. The germline gives CDR1 DFQATT, CDR2 SNEGSKA (reference sequence). J gave up 0 bases and V 1 base, and 11 bases lay outside the gene matches. The chain's CDR3 is CSARVVTGDFANYGYTF. The CDR3 nucleotides read TGCAGTGCTAGAGTTGTTACAGGGGACTTCGCTAACTATGGCTACACCTTC.

This clonotype came up many times. The rearrangement joins TRBV3-1 to TRBJ2-5; 12 positions agree with TRBD2. V lost 6 bases to trimming and J lost 5 bases; unmatched junction nucleotides: 7. CDR3 length: 15 residues. CDR1 and CDR2 from the germline V gene are LGHDT and YNNKEL (reference sequence). The CDR3 DNA is TGTGCCAGCAGGACTAGCGGGGGCTCTAGGGAGACCCAGTACTTC. This sequence encodes CASRTSGGSRETQYF.